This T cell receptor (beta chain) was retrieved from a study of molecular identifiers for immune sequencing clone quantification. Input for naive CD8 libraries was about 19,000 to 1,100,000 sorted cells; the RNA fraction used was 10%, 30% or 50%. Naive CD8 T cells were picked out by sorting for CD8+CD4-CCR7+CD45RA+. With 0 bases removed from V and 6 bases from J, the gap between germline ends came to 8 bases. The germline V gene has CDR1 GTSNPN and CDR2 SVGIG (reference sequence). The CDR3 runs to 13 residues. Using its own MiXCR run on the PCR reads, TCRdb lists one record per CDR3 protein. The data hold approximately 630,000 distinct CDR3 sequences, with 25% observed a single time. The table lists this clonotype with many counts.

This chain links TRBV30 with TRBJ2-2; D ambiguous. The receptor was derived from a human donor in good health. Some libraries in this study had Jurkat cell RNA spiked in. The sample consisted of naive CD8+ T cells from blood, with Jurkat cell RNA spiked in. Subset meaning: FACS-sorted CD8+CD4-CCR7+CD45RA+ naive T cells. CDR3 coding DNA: TGTGCCTGGAGTGTAGGTCTGCCCGGGGAGCTGTTTTTT. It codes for CAWSVGLPGELFF.